Included here is one T cell receptor beta chain sequence, with context. The data originate from a study of blood T cell repertoires in COVID-19. V was clipped by 5 bases and J by 7 bases; unmatched bases: 6. Per the germline V gene, CDR1 is LNHDA and CDR2 is SQIVND (reference sequence). The length of the CDR3 is 14 residues. In the authors' methods: Amplification of reference gene primers was used by the study to estimate nucleated cell counts. TCRdb's copy holds only in-frame clones and misses some; the assay was immunoSEQ multiplex PCR. V and J calls and clone size are given by that table; D and trimming were obtained from the DNA. This sample has approximately 230,000 clones, with almost 90% found just once.

The V and J genes are TRBV19 and TRBJ2-1; TRBD1 aligns across 9 bases. The origin of this receptor is a man older than 75 with acute or convalescent COVID-19. Sequencing was carried out using peripheral blood. The CDR3 reads CASSQGTGLNEQFF. In DNA form, the CDR3 reads TGTGCCAGTAGTCAGGGGACAGGGCTAAATGAGCAGTTCTTC.